Below are 10 T cell receptor beta chains sequenced from a single sample in a study of blood T cells in healthy people across ages. Primers used in a second PCR of roughly 7 to 12 cycles were a sample-barcoded 5' primer and a J-beta primer mix. TCRdb ran MiXCR on the 5' RACE reads and lists one entry per CDR3 protein. Here the sample spans around 1.5 million distinct CDR3 sequences, roughly 40% being singletons. The sequencing sample was made of blood. The receptors derive from a woman between 18 and 29 years old in good health.

The V gene is TRBV4-1, the J gene TRBJ1-2, with D tentatively TRBD1 (5 bases). V dropped 0 bases and J dropped 1 base, with 18 bases sitting between them. This CDR3 has 18 amino acids. Per germline, CDR1 MGHRA and CDR2 YSYEKL. The CDR3 loop is CASSQDRYTLGLNYGYTF. CDR3 in DNA: TGCGCCAGCAGCCAAGATCGGTACACCTTGGGACTTAACTATGGCTACACCTTC.

This clonotype was counted many times. The gene calls are TRBV20-1 and TRBJ2-3, with TRBD2 identical over 8 bases. Germline V CDR1 and CDR2: DFQATT, SNEGSKA (reference sequence). V dropped 3 bases and J dropped 5; count of bases not matched to a gene: 7. CDR3 length equals 14 residues. CDR3 DNA: TGCAGTGCTAGGCCGGGACTAGTTCTAGATACGCAGTATTTT. Translated: CSARPGLVLDTQYF.

There are a few counts of this clonotype. V and J are TRBV5-1 and TRBJ1-1; D ambiguous. Trimming cost V 0 bases and J 10 bases, with 10 bases left between them. Germline loops: CDR1 SGHRS, CDR2 YFSETQ. The CDR3 consists of 12 residues. The CDR3, as DNA: TGCGCCAGCAGCTTGGGTCTTGAAGGAGCTTTCTTT. Protein: CASSLGLEGAFF.

This clonotype came up a few times. The chain uses TRBV4-1 and TRBJ1-2; the match to TRBD1 covers 7 bases. The CDR3 sequence is 18 residues long. The junction had 20 bases not matched to a gene; V was cut back by 7 bases and J by 3 bases. Per germline, CDR1 MGHRA and CDR2 YSYEKL. The DNA for the CDR3 is TGCGCCAGCACCCGAACGACAGGGAACCCTGGAAGGGACTATGGCTACACCTTC. It encodes CASTRTTGNPGRDYGYTF.

This clonotype was picked up many times. The chain uses TRBV2 and TRBJ2-7; 7 bases are shared with TRBD2. CDR1 and CDR2 from the germline V gene are SNHLY and FYNNEI. The CDR3 loop spans 14 amino acids. J was trimmed by 4 bases and V by 7 bases; bases with no gene match: 10. The CDR3: CASKRGQSGYEQYF. The DNA of the CDR3 is TGTGCCAGCAAGCGGGGCCAAAGCGGGTACGAGCAGTACTTC.

The chain links TRBV7-2 to TRBJ2-3; D unresolved. Germline V gene sequence: CDR1 SGHTA, CDR2 FQGNSA. V lost 7 bases and J lost 4, with 9 bases in between. The CDR3 loop spans 12 amino acids. Here the CDR3 DNA reads TGTGCCAGCACTATACATTCAGATACGCAGTATTTT. Its protein product is CASTIHSDTQYF. The full variable domain, in which reference TRBV7-2 and TRBJ2-3 provide the parts outside the CDR3, is GAGVSQSPSNKVTEKGKDVELRCDPISGHTALYWYRQSLGQGLEFLIYFQGNSAPDKSGLPSDRFSAERTGGSVSTLTIQRTQQEDSAVYLCASTIHSDTQYFGPGTRLTVL.

This clonotype came up a few times. This chain's CDR3 is CSGSRGNTEAFF. CDR3 sequence (DNA): TGCAGTGGATCCAGGGGGAACACTGAAGCTTTCTTT. The genes are TRBV20-1 and TRBJ1-1; weak D call: TRBD1 (6 bases). V lost 7 bases, J lost 1 base, and 10 bases lay in between. This CDR3 is built from 12 residues. The V gene's germline CDR1 is DFQATT and CDR2 SNEGSKA (reference sequence).

Comment on this clonotype: A much bigger clone sits one base away, suggesting this may be a read error. The rearrangement uses TRBV6-1 and TRBJ2-7; TRBD1 matches 7 bases. V dropped 1 base and J dropped 4; count of bases not matched to a gene: 1. This CDR3 contains 13 residues. Germline V gene lookup returns CDR1 MNHNS and CDR2 SASEGT. CDR3 region: CASSEEGAYEQYF. The CDR3 region has the DNA TGTGCCAGCAGTGAAGAGGGGGCTTACGAGCAGTACTTC.

This clonotype was recorded many times. J is TRBJ2-1 and V is TRBV24-1; 7 nucleotides align to TRBD2. This CDR3 contains 15 residues. Germline CDR1 KGHDR, CDR2 SFDVKD. Germline trimming cut 4 bases from V and 4 bases from J; bases unmatched to any gene: 6. CDR3: CATSDRLAKYNEQFF. CDR3 bases: TGTGCCACCAGTGACCGACTAGCAAAGTACAATGAGCAGTTCTTC.

The V and J genes are TRBV28 and TRBJ2-7; 9 positions match TRBD1. The CDR3 runs to 15 residues. J was trimmed by 2 bases and V by 7 bases; bases with no gene match: 9. The V gene's germline CDR1 is MDHEN and CDR2 SYDVKM. CDR3 region: CASTPGDRDPYEQYF. CDR3 in DNA: TGTGCCAGCACCCCAGGGGACAGGGACCCCTACGAGCAGTACTTC.